This T cell receptor beta chain came from a study of spatial heterogeneity in lung cancer (dated by TCRdb to between 2018 and 2021). For the study in its entirety: Samples were obtained from approximately 70 patients with early-stage, untreated non-small cell lung cancer from the lung TRACERx cohort. Follow-up PBMC samples were sequenced whenever available, with the median time to follow-up being around two years after resection. Beta-chain transcripts were consistently detected in greater numbers than alpha-chain transcripts, which likely reflects a higher abundance of beta-chain transcripts. In the raw uncorrected reads, each unique combination of TCR and UMI appeared more than ten times on average. TCR alpha and beta repertoires were quantitatively compared across multiple tumor regions, matched nontumor lung and blood in non-small cell lung cancer. TCR repertoire features were related to nonsynonymous mutation counts determined by whole-exome sequencing of tumor tissue. At surgery, around 200 tumor regions, roughly 62 matched nontumor lung samples and 45 to 60 PBMC samples were TCR-sequenced for both alpha and beta chains. Broader findings and caveats from the paper: Ubiquitous expanded tumor TCRs were detected in blood more often at tumor resection than at routine follow-up. Comparisons of baseline and follow-up blood repertoires included only around 13 patients. Additional single-cell paired TCR alpha and beta sequencing was considered necessary to confirm, at a functional level, the hypothesis that regional TCRs recognize regional mutations.

Library preparation was by 5' RACE. TCRdb shows the sequencer as NextSeq 500. To allow correction of PCR and sequencing errors, the TCR library protocol tagged every TCR cDNA molecule with a unique molecular identifier. The original methods were these. TCR identification, UMI-based error correction and CDR3 extraction were all carried out with Decombinator tools. Expanded TCRs were defined as those above a frequency of 2 per 1,000, corresponding to the top 1% of the tumor frequency distribution. Each repertoire was subsampled 100 times to 5,000 TCRs, after which Renyi diversity was computed with the R vegan package. To build CDR3 similarity networks, amino acid triplet string-kernel similarity was used, and CDR3s were connected when their pairwise similarity was above 0.82. TCRdb reanalyzed the raw reads on its own, using fastp at Q25 for trimming and MiXCR for clone calling, and kept in-frame beta chains. For every CDR3 protein sequence, its rows merge into one entry that carries the most common genes and DNA. None of the V and J calls come from the authors' own analysis; TCRdb made them. The sample includes roughly 38,000 distinct CDR3 sequences, with about 10% observed a single time. The ten largest make up roughly 15% of the sample.

This clonotype was counted many times. Its antigen is currently not known. No base quality values were provided; no much bigger clone lies one nucleotide off. The intended sense of this specimen's time point label: blood at routine non-recurrence follow-up after resection. For TCR sequencing, whole RNA was extracted from tumor and nontumor lung tissue, or from cryopreserved PBMC samples, and no cell sorting was done. Only patients with enough RNA available from two or more tumor regions were chosen for TCR sequencing. V is cut by 5 bases and J by 4 bases, and the space between the germline ends is 13 bases. The CDR3 sequence holds 14 residues, the cysteine and phenylalanine included. Kept here is only the CDR3 DNA, which spans 42 bases and is read in frame from base 1. As encoded in the germline V gene, CDR1 is SGHTA while CDR2 is FQGNSA.

This receptor was taken from a female donor with early-stage non-small cell lung cancer. The rearranged chain carries TRBV7-2 and TRBJ2-3; the D gene is unclear. The specimen was PBMCs, collected at follow-up. The nucleotides read TGTGCCAGCAGCCCCGATCGCACCTCAGATACGCAGTATTTT. Its protein is CASSPDRTSDTQYF. The CDR3 plus the reference TRBV7-2 and TRBJ2-3 genes for the other parts give the full variable domain: GAGVSQSPSNKVTEKGKDVELRCDPISGHTALYWYRQSLGQGLEFLIYFQGNSAPDKSGLPSDRFSAERTGGSVSTLTIQRTQQEDSAVYLCASSPDRTSDTQYFGPGTRLTVL.